The rows below give T cell receptor beta chains drawn from one sample of a study of tumor-infiltrating lymphocytes in localized non-small cell lung cancer. Measured with immunoSEQ multiplex PCR; TCRdb has only the in-frame clones, and not every one. Of about 13,000 clones detected, 68% appear once; the ten largest clones hold about 9.8%. Sequenced input: lung tumor tissue. Source of these receptors: a human donor with non-small cell lung cancer. CDR3s include the opening cysteine and the closing phenylalanine or tryptophan. The order of the fields is J gene, clone size, V gene, CDR3 length, D gene, CDR3 protein, CDR3 DNA. The D gene is left open where the match is weak. Clone size is given for some rows only: seen once, a few or many times, or a class if the clone is expanded.

j_gene: TRBJ1-2
abundance: NA
v_gene: TRBV4-3
len: 13
d_gene: NA
CDR3aa: CASSQGGGGGYTF
CDR3nt: TGCGCCAGCAGCCAAGGGGGAGGAGGTGGCTACACCTTC

j_gene: TRBJ1-3
abundance: NA
v_gene: TRBV11-2
len: 17
d_gene: NA
CDR3aa: CASSELGLSFSGNTIYF
CDR3nt: TGTGCCAGCAGCGAACTGGGACTCTCGTTCTCTGGAAACACCATATATTTT

j_gene: TRBJ1-2
abundance: medium-sized
v_gene: TRBV19
len: 16
d_gene: NA
CDR3aa: CASSLRRGGKDYGYTF
CDR3nt: TGTGCCAGTAGTCTTAGAAGGGGGGGAAAAGACTATGGCTACACCTTC

j_gene: TRBJ1-4
abundance: few
v_gene: TRBV27
len: 17
d_gene: NA
CDR3aa: CASSYSGIRGDNEKLFF
CDR3nt: TGTGCCAGCAGTTACTCCGGTATAAGGGGAGATAATGAAAAACTGTTTTTT

j_gene: TRBJ1-5
abundance: few
v_gene: TRBV30
len: 13
d_gene: NA
CDR3aa: CAWSEGRGQPQHF
CDR3nt: TGTGCCTGGAGTGAGGGCCGTGGTCAGCCCCAGCATTTT

j_gene: TRBJ2-7
abundance: NA
v_gene: TRBV30
len: 13
d_gene: TRBD2
CDR3aa: CAWSLREVYEQYF
CDR3nt: TGTGCCTGGAGCCTACGGGAGGTTTACGAGCAGTACTTC

j_gene: TRBJ2-3
abundance: NA
v_gene: TRBV7-2
len: 19
d_gene: TRBD2
CDR3aa: CASSLEAVSAGGLVDTQYF
CDR3nt: TGTGCCAGCAGCTTAGAGGCCGTAAGCGCGGGGGGGCTTGTAGATACGCAGTATTTT

j_gene: TRBJ2-2
abundance: NA
v_gene: TRBV6-6
len: 16
d_gene: TRBD1
CDR3aa: CASSKDRAELTGELFF
CDR3nt: TGTGCCAGCAGTAAGGACAGGGCCGAACTTACCGGGGAGCTGTTTTTT

j_gene: TRBJ1-6
abundance: NA
v_gene: TRBV5-1
len: 16
d_gene: NA
CDR3aa: CASTPGAGLWNSPLHF
CDR3nt: TGCGCCAGCACCCCGGGGGCAGGATTATGGAATTCACCCCTCCACTTT

j_gene: TRBJ1-1
abundance: once
v_gene: TRBV18
len: 15
d_gene: NA
CDR3aa: CASYLRVVGKAEAFF
CDR3nt: TGTGCCAGTTACCTTCGGGTGGTGGGAAAGGCTGAAGCTTTCTTT

j_gene: TRBJ1-2
abundance: NA
v_gene: TRBV29-1
len: 13
d_gene: TRBD1
CDR3aa: CSVTRDRVDGYTF
CDR3nt: TGCAGCGTTACCAGGGACAGGGTCGATGGCTACACCTTC

j_gene: TRBJ1-3
abundance: NA
v_gene: TRBV6-1
len: 19
d_gene: TRBD1
CDR3aa: CASSVPRQGIGGTGNTIYF
CDR3nt: TGTGCCAGCAGTGTCCCAAGACAGGGTATCGGCGGGACTGGAAACACCATATATTTT

j_gene: TRBJ2-5
abundance: few
v_gene: TRBV11-2
len: 13
d_gene: NA
CDR3aa: CASSLADQETQYF
CDR3nt: TGTGCCAGCAGCTTAGCTGATCAAGAGACCCAGTACTTC

j_gene: TRBJ2-1
abundance: NA
v_gene: TRBV18
len: 16
d_gene: NA
CDR3aa: CASSPPVRGSGNEQFF
CDR3nt: TGTGCCAGCTCACCACCGGTCCGGGGATCAGGTAATGAGCAGTTCTTC

j_gene: TRBJ2-3
abundance: NA
v_gene: TRBV29-1
len: 13
d_gene: NA
CDR3aa: CSVEVTASDTQYF
CDR3nt: TGCAGCGTTGAAGTAACAGCCTCAGATACGCAGTATTTT

j_gene: TRBJ2-3
abundance: NA
v_gene: TRBV10-3
len: 14
d_gene: NA
CDR3aa: CAIGPASSTDTQYF
CDR3nt: TGTGCCATCGGGCCGGCCTCTAGCACAGATACGCAGTATTTT

j_gene: TRBJ1-6
abundance: NA
v_gene: TRBV12-5
len: 17
d_gene: NA
CDR3aa: CASGLVSGAAPRSPLHF
CDR3nt: TGTGCTAGTGGTTTGGTAAGCGGGGCGGCCCCACGTTCACCCCTCCACTTT

j_gene: TRBJ1-1
abundance: NA
v_gene: TRBV10-1
len: 13
d_gene: NA
CDR3aa: CASSTTEGTEAFF
CDR3nt: TGCGCCAGCAGCACGACAGAGGGCACTGAAGCTTTCTTT

j_gene: TRBJ1-1
abundance: NA
v_gene: TRBV11-2
len: 15
d_gene: TRBD1
CDR3aa: CASSPRGQGPEGAFF
CDR3nt: TGTGCCAGCAGCCCTCGGGGACAGGGGCCAGAAGGAGCTTTCTTT

j_gene: TRBJ1-1
abundance: NA
v_gene: TRBV7-2
len: 16
d_gene: TRBD1
CDR3aa: CASIPPGQAGSTEAFF
CDR3nt: TGTGCCAGCATCCCCCCCGGACAGGCTGGAAGCACTGAAGCTTTCTTT

j_gene: TRBJ1-4
abundance: NA
v_gene: TRBV18
len: 12
d_gene: NA
CDR3aa: CASSPDNEKLFF
CDR3nt: TGTGCCAGCTCACCAGATAATGAAAAACTGTTTTTT

j_gene: TRBJ1-3
abundance: NA
v_gene: TRBV13
len: 20
d_gene: TRBD1
CDR3aa: CASSPDPRQGTNKRGNTIYF
CDR3nt: TGTGCCAGCAGCCCGGATCCTCGACAGGGCACTAATAAGCGTGGAAACACCATATATTTT

j_gene: TRBJ1-1
abundance: NA
v_gene: TRBV4-2
len: 13
d_gene: NA
CDR3aa: CASSLVEGSEAFF
CDR3nt: TGTGCCAGCAGCTTAGTTGAAGGGAGTGAAGCTTTCTTT

j_gene: TRBJ2-2
abundance: NA
v_gene: TRBV4-3
len: 16
d_gene: NA
CDR3aa: CASSQVIGQATGELFF
CDR3nt: TGCGCCAGCAGCCAAGTAATAGGTCAAGCCACCGGGGAGCTGTTTTTT

j_gene: TRBJ1-2
abundance: few
v_gene: TRBV19
len: 14
d_gene: NA
CDR3aa: CASSILTANYGYTF
CDR3nt: TGTGCCAGTAGTATACTAACAGCTAACTATGGCTACACCTTC

j_gene: TRBJ2-7
abundance: NA
v_gene: TRBV2
len: 14
d_gene: NA
CDR3aa: CASRGDRLAGEQYF
CDR3nt: TGTGCCAGCAGAGGCGACAGGTTGGCGGGAGAGCAGTACTTC

j_gene: TRBJ1-2
abundance: once
v_gene: TRBV2
len: 12
d_gene: TRBD1
CDR3aa: CASRQGADGYTF
CDR3nt: TGTGCCAGCCGACAGGGGGCAGATGGCTACACCTTC

j_gene: TRBJ1-1
abundance: NA
v_gene: TRBV29-1
len: 14
d_gene: NA
CDR3aa: CSVLQGWGNTEAFF
CDR3nt: TGCAGCGTACTACAGGGATGGGGGAACACTGAAGCTTTCTTT

j_gene: TRBJ1-1
abundance: few
v_gene: TRBV5-1
len: 13
d_gene: NA
CDR3aa: CASSPTENTEAFF
CDR3nt: TGCGCCAGCAGCCCAACAGAGAACACTGAAGCTTTCTTT

j_gene: TRBJ1-3
abundance: few
v_gene: TRBV30
len: 13
d_gene: TRBD1
CDR3aa: CAWDGTGGNTIYF
CDR3nt: TGTGCCTGGGACGGGACAGGCGGAAACACCATATATTTT

j_gene: TRBJ1-4
abundance: NA
v_gene: TRBV10-2
len: 14
d_gene: NA
CDR3aa: CASTPNTPFEKLFF
CDR3nt: TGCGCCAGCACCCCTAATACTCCATTTGAAAAACTGTTTTTT

j_gene: TRBJ1-5
abundance: NA
v_gene: TRBV18
len: 16
d_gene: TRBD1
CDR3aa: CASSPRGQGLGQPQHF
CDR3nt: TGTGCCAGCTCACCCCGGGGACAGGGTCTGGGGCAGCCCCAGCATTTT

j_gene: TRBJ1-1
abundance: NA
v_gene: TRBV11-3
len: 13
d_gene: NA
CDR3aa: CASSSLWNTEAFF
CDR3nt: TGTGCCAGCAGCTCTCTTTGGAACACTGAAGCTTTCTTT

j_gene: TRBJ1-2
abundance: NA
v_gene: TRBV6-5
len: 14
d_gene: NA
CDR3aa: CAISNRDGLSGYTF
CDR3nt: TGTGCCATCTCAAACCGGGACGGTCTTAGCGGCTACACCTTC

j_gene: TRBJ1-6
abundance: once
v_gene: TRBV6-4
len: 19
d_gene: TRBD1
CDR3aa: CASSETGQRGRPYNSPLHF
CDR3nt: TGTGCCAGCAGTGAGACGGGACAGCGAGGGAGGCCCTATAATTCACCCCTCCACTTT

j_gene: TRBJ2-3
abundance: NA
v_gene: TRBV9
len: 15
d_gene: TRBD1
CDR3aa: CASSFGTVITDTQYF
CDR3nt: TGTGCCAGCTCTTTTGGGACAGTAATTACAGATACGCAGTATTTT

j_gene: TRBJ1-2
abundance: NA
v_gene: TRBV19
len: 16
d_gene: NA
CDR3aa: CASSKAGTAGSYGYTF
CDR3nt: TGTGCCAGTAGTAAGGCCGGGACGGCTGGTTCCTATGGCTACACCTTC